This note documents a single T cell receptor beta chain sequence. Antigen: not known. The data stem from a study of monozygotic twins with inflammatory bowel disease. General observations from the study: Treatment differences in immunosuppression may have added variability to the repertoires of patients. Individual T cell subtypes were not distinguishable.

Reprocessing the 5' RACE reads, TCRdb reports a single entry for every CDR3 protein and omits DNA. Across about 380,000 distinct CDR3 sequences, the top ten clones capture 2.6% of the sample. The specimen sequenced was blood. The TCR sequence derives from a human donor with ulcerative colitis or Crohn's disease, or a healthy co-twin of an affected twin (not recorded which).

The chain's CDR3 is CASNLGGSLNYEQYF. This sequence joins TRBV6-1 and TRBJ2-7; TCRdb lists TRBD2, though no DNA is available to test this call. Germline V gene lookup returns CDR1 MNHNS and CDR2 SASEGT. The CDR3 length is 15 residues.